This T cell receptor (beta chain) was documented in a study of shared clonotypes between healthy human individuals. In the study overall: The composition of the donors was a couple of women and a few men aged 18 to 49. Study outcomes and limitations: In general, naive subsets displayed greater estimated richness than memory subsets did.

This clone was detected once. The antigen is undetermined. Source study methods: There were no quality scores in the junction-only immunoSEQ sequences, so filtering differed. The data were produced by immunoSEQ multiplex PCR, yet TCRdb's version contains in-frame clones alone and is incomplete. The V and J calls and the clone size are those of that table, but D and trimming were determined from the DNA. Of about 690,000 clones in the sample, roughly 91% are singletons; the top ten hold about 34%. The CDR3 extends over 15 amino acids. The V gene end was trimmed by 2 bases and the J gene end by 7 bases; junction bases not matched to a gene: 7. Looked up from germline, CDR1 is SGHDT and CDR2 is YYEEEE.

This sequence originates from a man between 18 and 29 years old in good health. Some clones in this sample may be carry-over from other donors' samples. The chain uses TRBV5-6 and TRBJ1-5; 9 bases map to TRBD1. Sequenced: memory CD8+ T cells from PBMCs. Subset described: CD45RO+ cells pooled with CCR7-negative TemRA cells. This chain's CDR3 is CASSFLTGGKQPQHF. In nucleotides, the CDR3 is TGTGCCAGCAGCTTCTTGACAGGGGGTAAGCAGCCCCAGCATTTT.